These 10 T cell receptor beta chains came from one sample sequenced in a study of cytomegalovirus exposure and HLA in healthy donors. With 60 Vbeta and 13 Jbeta primers, the PCR was carried out. The table came from immunoSEQ multiplex PCR; TCRdb's copy has only in-frame clones and leaves some out. This sample has some 150,000 clones, with 75% to 85% found just once. Material for sequencing was PBMCs. Receptors originate from a man in his thirties or forties in good health and CMV-seropositive.

V gene TRBV12-1 combines with J gene TRBJ2-5; no DNA check was done on the table's D call, TRBD2. TRBV12-1 is a pseudogene segment. The CDR3 has 19 residues. This CDR3 is CASSPDFPGRNLSKETQYF. The CDR3 bases are TGTGCCAGCAGCCCCGATTTTCCGGGGAGAAACCTCTCAAAAGAGACCCAGTACTTC.

The gene calls are TRBV18 and TRBJ1-5; 7 nucleotides match TRBD1. The J segment lost 4 bases and the V segment lost 1 base, leaving 1 base of the junction unmatched. CDR1 is KGHSH, CDR2 LQKENI, per germline. The CDR3 runs 14 residues. The CDR3 spells CASSPLGQNQPQHF. As DNA, the CDR3 is TGTGCCAGCTCACCACTGGGACAGAATCAGCCCCAGCATTTT.

About this clone itself: At one boundary the junction diverges from the germline segment, which might be a read error. This rearrangement joins TRBV6-4 to TRBJ2-1; 12 nucleotides align to TRBD2. The CDR3 runs to 17 residues. The germline gives CDR1 MRHNA, CDR2 SNTAGT. The CDR3 DNA sequence: TGTGCCAGCAGTTATGCTAGCGGGGGGGTCTCCCACAATGAGCAGTTCTTC. Translation gives CASSYASGGVSHNEQFF.

V and J are TRBV19 and TRBJ1-5; tentative D call: TRBD1 (5 bases). Germline CDR1 reads LNHDA; CDR2 reads SQIVND (reference sequence). With 5 bases removed from V and 2 bases from J, the gap between germline ends came to 19 bases. The CDR3 consists of 17 residues. As DNA, the CDR3 is TGTGCCAGTAGTTCCCCCCGGGTAGGGGTGGGCAATCAGCCCCAGCATTTT. Translating gives CASSSPRVGVGNQPQHF.

The chain carries TRBV29-1 and TRBJ1-2, with TRBD1 identical over 8 bases. V lost 3 bases, J lost 1 base, and 1 base stayed unmatched. CDR1 SQVTM and CDR2 ANQGSEA come from the germline V gene. The CDR3 sequence is 13 residues long. The CDR3 bases are TGCAGCGTTGACACAGGGGGTAACTATGGCTACACCTTC. This codes for CSVDTGGNYGYTF.

The V call is TRBV11-3, the J call TRBJ2-2; possible D gene TRBD2, 6 bases. CDR1 is SGHNT, CDR2 YENEEA, per germline. CDR3 length: 17 amino acids. Trimming shortened V by 5 bases and J by 0 bases, and 16 bases separated the two germline ends. The CDR3 protein is CASSHEGGNPNTGELFF. The DNA for the CDR3 is TGTGCCAGCAGCCACGAGGGCGGGAATCCGAACACCGGGGAGCTGTTTTTT. Full variable domain (rest looked up from reference TRBV11-3 and TRBJ2-2): EAGVVQSPRYKIIEKKQPVAFWCNPISGHNTLYWYLQNLGQGPELLIRYENEEAVDDSQLPKDRFSAERLKGVDSTLKIQPAELGDSAVYLCASSHEGGNPNTGELFFGEGSRLTVL.

The chain links TRBV6-5 to TRBJ1-2; 7 positions match TRBD1. The CDR3 length is 14 residues. Germline CDR1 reads MNHEY; CDR2 reads SVGAGI. V was clipped by 0 bases and J by 8 bases; unmatched bases: 6. In DNA, the CDR3 is TGTGCCAGCAGTTACTCGGGGACAGCTATGGGCTACACCTTC. It codes for CASSYSGTAMGYTF.

The sample holds a few counts of this clone. J is TRBJ1-5 and V is TRBV18; possibly TRBD1 for D (6 bases). The CDR3 sequence is 16 residues long. Germline CDR1 is KGHSH and CDR2 is LQKENI. Trimming left V 2 bases short and J 2 bases short, with 13 bases between. CDR3 sequence (DNA): TGTGCCAGCTCACCAGGCACAGGGATCCGCAATCAGCCCCAGCATTTT. Its translation: CASSPGTGIRNQPQHF.

The chain employs TRBV6-1 and TRBJ2-1; TRBD1 might be the D (6 bases). Trimming shortened V by 8 bases and J by 0 bases, and 8 bases separated the two germline ends. The V gene's germline CDR1 is MNHNS and CDR2 SASEGT. The CDR3 runs to 13 residues. CDR3 in amino acids: CASDRSSYNEQFF. The CDR3 nucleotides read TGTGCCAGCGACAGGAGCTCCTACAATGAGCAGTTCTTC.

This chain connects TRBV27 to TRBJ2-1, with 9 nucleotides matching TRBD2. The CDR3 length is 16 residues. Germline assignment: CDR1 MNHEY and CDR2 SMNVEV (reference sequence). V shed 5 bases, J shed 0 bases, and the junction held 5 bases outside the gene matches. The CDR3 is CASSLASGVSYNEQFF. CDR3 bases: TGTGCCAGCAGTCTAGCTAGCGGGGTCTCCTACAATGAGCAGTTCTTC.